The source of this T cell receptor beta chain is a study of T cells after yellow fever vaccination. A remark on this clonotype: Its antigen is currently unknown.

TCR cDNA, made by 5'RACE template switching, carried an added universal primer site and UMIs. Each CDR3 protein is one row after TCRdb ran MiXCR on the 5' RACE reads. The sample lists about 320,000 distinct CDR3 sequences; about an eighth were seen once. Germline trimming cut 7 bases from V and 12 bases from J; bases unmatched to any gene: 14. The V gene's germline CDR1 is SGHTA and CDR2 FQGNSA. The CDR3 totals 14 residues. Findings and limits, study-wide: The bulk population could contribute abundant contaminating clonotypes to FACS-sorted repertoires. Most clones from primary vaccination resurfaced after the booster (nearly 97% CD4, 70% to 90% CD8). Weaker, the secondary response peaked sooner, at day 5 versus 15.

Sequencing was performed on CD4+ T cells sorted from PBMCs, taken 15 days after the yellow fever booster vaccination. The chain joins TRBV7-2 to TRBJ2-1, with TRBD2 matching 8 bases. This sequence originates from a man aged 18 to 29 who received the YFV17D yellow fever vaccine. CDR3 in DNA: TGTGCCAGCACCCACTCCACGGGGGGGCTAGGGCAGTTCTTC. This codes for CASTHSTGGLGQFF. Complete variable domain (other parts from reference TRBV7-2 and TRBJ2-1): GAGVSQSPSNKVTEKGKDVELRCDPISGHTALYWYRQSLGQGLEFLIYFQGNSAPDKSGLPSDRFSAERTGGSVSTLTIQRTQQEDSAVYLCASTHSTGGLGQFFGPGTRLTVL.